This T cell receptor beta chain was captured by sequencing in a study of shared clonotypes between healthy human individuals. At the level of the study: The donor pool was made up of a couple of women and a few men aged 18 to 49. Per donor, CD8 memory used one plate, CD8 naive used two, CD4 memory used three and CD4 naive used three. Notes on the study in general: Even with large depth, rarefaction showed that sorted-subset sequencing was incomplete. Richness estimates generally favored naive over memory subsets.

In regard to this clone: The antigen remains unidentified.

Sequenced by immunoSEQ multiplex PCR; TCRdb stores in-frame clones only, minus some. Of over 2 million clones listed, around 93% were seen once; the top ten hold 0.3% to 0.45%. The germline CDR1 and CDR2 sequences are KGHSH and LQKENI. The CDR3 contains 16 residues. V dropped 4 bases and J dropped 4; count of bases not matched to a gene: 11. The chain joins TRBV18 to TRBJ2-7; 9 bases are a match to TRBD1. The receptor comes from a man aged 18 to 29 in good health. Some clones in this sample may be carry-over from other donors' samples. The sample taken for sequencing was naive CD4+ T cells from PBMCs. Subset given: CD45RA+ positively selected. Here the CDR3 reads CASSQQRPGQGYEQYF. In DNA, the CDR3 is TGTGCCAGCTCACAGCAAAGACCGGGACAGGGATACGAGCAGTACTTC. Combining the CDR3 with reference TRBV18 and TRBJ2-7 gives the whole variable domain NAGVMQNPRHLVRRRGQEARLRCSPMKGHSHVYWYRQLPEEGLKFMVYLQKENIIDESGMPKERFSAEFPKEGPSILRIQQVVRGDSAAYFCASSQQRPGQGYEQYFGPGTRLTVT.